A selection of T cell receptor beta chains follows, all from one sample in a study of blood T cell repertoires in COVID-19. Profiling relied on immunoSEQ multiplex PCR, and the TCRdb table lists in-frame clones only, not all of them. This sample has 150,000 to 200,000 clones, with roughly 80% found just once. The sequencing sample was made of peripheral blood. The receptors stem from a middle-aged woman with COVID-19, enrolled during active disease. The CDR3 runs from the conserved cysteine through the conserved F or W. The D gene is left open where the match is weak. Clone size appears in some rows only: once, few, many, or a class for an expanded clone.

abundance	d_gene	v_gene	len	CDR3aa
NA	NA	TRBV10-2	13	CASSEEDRSGYTF
NA	TRBD2	TRBV5-1	16	CASSYGLAGGLHEQYF
NA	TRBD2	TRBV28	14	CASSRSGNQETQYF
many	TRBD1	TRBV9	14	CASSEGASNQPQHF
NA	TRBD1	TRBV28	14	CASSILGQGYEQYF
NA	NA	TRBV9	16	CASSPTVGASTDTQYF
NA	TRBD2	TRBV30	15	CAWSGTSGHTGELFF
NA	NA	TRBV7-9	13	CASSLTGADTQYF
NA	NA	TRBV28	15	CASSPDRGYGDTQYF
NA	TRBD2	TRBV30	15	CAWSGSTSGGETQYF
NA	NA	TRBV5-6	14	CASSSNLNTGELFF
NA	NA	TRBV19	17	CASSPLASAMISYEQYF
NA	TRBD1	TRBV4-1	18	CASSQVVDRGRSKNIQYF
once	TRBD1	TRBV19	15	CASREAGTGHYEQYF
once	TRBD1	TRBV19	17	CASSIGDRGQWYNEQFF
NA	TRBD2	TRBV7-2	15	CASSLERGTYNEQFF
NA	NA	TRBV7-8	13	CASRQTGTGELFF
NA	NA	TRBV14	13	CATHPGGTGELFF
NA	TRBD2	TRBV18	16	CASSPPRSGGTDTQYF
NA	NA	TRBV6-5	15	CATSYGVGSYNEQFF
NA	NA	TRBV19	13	CASTSWGEYGYTF
once	TRBD1	TRBV28	13	CASRGQLNQPQHF
NA	TRBD1	TRBV5-8	16	CASSLVGQGIGNTIYF
NA	TRBD1	TRBV7-9	15	CASRPGQGRSSPLHF
NA	NA	TRBV9	14	CASSVGTTPTEQFF
NA	NA	TRBV30	13	CAWSVLSSYEQYF
few	TRBD1	TRBV16	13	CASRWTGGTEAFF
NA	NA	TRBV3-1/TRBV3-2	13	CASSQTGNQPQHF
few	NA	TRBV7-9	14	CASSLVGTSEKLFF
NA	NA	TRBV20-1	10	CSAGQGNLHF
few	NA	TRBV7-6	15	CASSLQAGSNQPQHF
NA	NA	TRBV19	15	CASRVGVNSNQPQHF
NA	NA	TRBV2	14	CASSKGLPPVTQYF
NA	TRBD2	TRBV12-3/TRBV12-4	13	CASSRLAGGVEYF
NA	TRBD2	TRBV9	16	CASSVAGLAVFNEQFF
NA	NA	TRBV2	14	CASGPPFPEETQYF
few	NA	TRBV10-1	16	CASSDHHSGSYNEQFF
few	TRBD1	TRBV27	17	CASSFSPSDRGTDTQYF
once	TRBD1	TRBV27	15	CASSSGQLAFLEQYF
NA	TRBD1	TRBV6-5	15	CASRTDRGHYNEQFF
NA	TRBD1	TRBV30	16	CAWSTGQGLSTDTQYF
NA	NA	TRBV24-1	15	CAVGSRGGGTGELFF
once	TRBD1	TRBV18	13	CASSATGGDGYTF
many	TRBD1	TRBV4-2	16	CASSHDRTGGNQPQHF
NA	NA	TRBV10-3	14	CAISVGGPSYEQYF
NA	NA	TRBV9	17	CASSVRAGGGRTGELFF
NA	TRBD2	TRBV19	18	CASSITRGTSGRAAEQFF
once	NA	TRBV6-5	15	CASTPARVGGQPQHF
NA	NA	TRBV6-5	15	CASSRIQTAADGYTF
NA	NA	TRBV5-5	16	CASSSSGNSYNSPLHF
NA	NA	TRBV5-4	14	CASKPAGGDTEAFF
NA	TRBD1	TRBV9	14	CASSGDRSYYGYTF
NA	NA	TRBV18	17	CASSPAGPNRSYNEQFF